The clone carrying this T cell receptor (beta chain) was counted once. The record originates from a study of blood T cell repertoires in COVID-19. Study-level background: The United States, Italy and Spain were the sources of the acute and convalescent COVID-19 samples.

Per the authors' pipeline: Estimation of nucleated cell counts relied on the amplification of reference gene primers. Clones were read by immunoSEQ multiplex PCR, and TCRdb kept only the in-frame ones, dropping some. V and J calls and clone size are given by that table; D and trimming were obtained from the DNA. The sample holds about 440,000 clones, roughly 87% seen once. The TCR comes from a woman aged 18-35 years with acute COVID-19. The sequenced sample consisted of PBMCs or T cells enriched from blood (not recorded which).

The CDR3 region is CASSLQGAREKLFF. Here the CDR3 DNA reads TGTGCCAGCAGCTTGCAGGGGGCACGTGAAAAACTGTTTTTT. This rearrangement joins TRBV5-4 to TRBJ1-4; TRBD1 matches at 8 bases. The ends lost 1 base at V and 7 bases at J; junction bases unmatched: 3. The CDR3 contains 14 residues. Looked up from germline, CDR1 is SGHNT and CDR2 is YYREEE (reference sequence).